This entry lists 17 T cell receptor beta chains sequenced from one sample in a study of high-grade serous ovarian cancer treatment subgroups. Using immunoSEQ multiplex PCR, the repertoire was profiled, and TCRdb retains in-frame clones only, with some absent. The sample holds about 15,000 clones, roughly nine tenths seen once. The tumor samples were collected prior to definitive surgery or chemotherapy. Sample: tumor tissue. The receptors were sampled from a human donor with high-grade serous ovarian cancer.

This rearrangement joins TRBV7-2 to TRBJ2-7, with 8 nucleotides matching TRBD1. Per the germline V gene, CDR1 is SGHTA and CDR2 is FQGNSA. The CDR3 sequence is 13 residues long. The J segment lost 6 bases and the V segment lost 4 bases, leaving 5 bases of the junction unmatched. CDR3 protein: CASSYSDRAEQYF. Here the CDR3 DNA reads TGTGCCAGCAGCTACTCGGACAGGGCCGAGCAGTACTTC.

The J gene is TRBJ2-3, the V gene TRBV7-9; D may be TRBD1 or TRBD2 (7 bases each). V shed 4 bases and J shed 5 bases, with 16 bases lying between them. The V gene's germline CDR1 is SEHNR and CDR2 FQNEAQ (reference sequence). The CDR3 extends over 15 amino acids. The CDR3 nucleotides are TGTGCCAGCAGCTCAGGGCAGGGGGGGTTAGATACGCAGTATTTT. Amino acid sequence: CASSSGQGGLDTQYF.

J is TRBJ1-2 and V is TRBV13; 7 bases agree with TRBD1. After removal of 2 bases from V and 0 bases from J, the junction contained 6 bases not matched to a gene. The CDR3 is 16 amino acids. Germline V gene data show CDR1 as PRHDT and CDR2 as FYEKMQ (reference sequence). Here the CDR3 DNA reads TGTGCCAGCAGCTTAACAGGGGACGATTCTAACTATGGCTACACCTTC. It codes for CASSLTGDDSNYGYTF.

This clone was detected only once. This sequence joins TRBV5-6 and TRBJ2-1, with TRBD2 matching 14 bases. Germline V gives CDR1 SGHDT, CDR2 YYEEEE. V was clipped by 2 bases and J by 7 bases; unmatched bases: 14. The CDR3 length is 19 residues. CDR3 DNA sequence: TGTGCCAGCAGCTTAAGGTACACGGGACTAGCGGGGGCCCGGAATGAGCAGTTCTTC. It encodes CASSLRYTGLAGARNEQFF. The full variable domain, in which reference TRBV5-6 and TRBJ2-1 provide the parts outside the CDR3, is DAGVTQSPTHLIKTRGQQVTLRCSPKSGHDTVSWYQQALGQGPQFIFQYYEEEERQRGNFPDRFSGHQFPNYSSELNVNALLLGDSALYLCASSLRYTGLAGARNEQFFGPGTRLTVL.

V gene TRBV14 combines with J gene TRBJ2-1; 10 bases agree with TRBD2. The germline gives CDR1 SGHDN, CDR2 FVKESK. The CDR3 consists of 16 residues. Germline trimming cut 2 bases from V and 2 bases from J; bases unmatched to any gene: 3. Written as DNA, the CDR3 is TGTGCCAGCAGCCAACTTAGCGGGGGGACCTACAATGAGCAGTTCTTC. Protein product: CASSQLSGGTYNEQFF.

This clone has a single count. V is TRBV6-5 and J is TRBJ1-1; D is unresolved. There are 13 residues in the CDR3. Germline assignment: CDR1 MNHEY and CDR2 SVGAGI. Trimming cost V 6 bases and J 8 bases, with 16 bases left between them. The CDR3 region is CASSISGLTEAFF. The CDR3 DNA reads TGTGCCAGCAGCATTTCGGGGTTGACGGAAGCTTTCTTT.

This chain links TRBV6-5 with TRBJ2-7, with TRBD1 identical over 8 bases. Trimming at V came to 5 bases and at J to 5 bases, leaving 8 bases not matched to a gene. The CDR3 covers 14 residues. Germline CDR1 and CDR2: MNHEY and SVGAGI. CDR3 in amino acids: CASSHRDRSDEQYF. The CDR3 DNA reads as TGTGCCAGCAGTCACCGGGACAGGAGCGACGAGCAGTACTTC.

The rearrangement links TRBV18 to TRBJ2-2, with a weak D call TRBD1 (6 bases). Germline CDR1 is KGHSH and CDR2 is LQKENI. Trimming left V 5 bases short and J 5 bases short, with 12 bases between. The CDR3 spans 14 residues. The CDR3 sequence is CASSRTEITGELFF. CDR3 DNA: TGTGCCAGCTCAAGGACAGAGATAACCGGGGAGCTGTTTTTT.

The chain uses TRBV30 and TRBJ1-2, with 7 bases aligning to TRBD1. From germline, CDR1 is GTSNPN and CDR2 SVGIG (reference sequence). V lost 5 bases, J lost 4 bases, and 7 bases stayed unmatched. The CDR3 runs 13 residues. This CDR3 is CAWSTGTFYGYTF. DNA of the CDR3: TGTGCCTGGTCGACAGGGACCTTCTATGGCTACACCTTC. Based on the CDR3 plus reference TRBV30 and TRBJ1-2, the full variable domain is SQTIHQWPATLVQPVGSPLSLECTVEGTSNPNLYWYRQAAGRGLQLLFYSVGIGQISSEVPQNLSASRPQDRQFILSSKKLLLSDSGFYLCAWSTGTFYGYTFGSGTRLTVV.

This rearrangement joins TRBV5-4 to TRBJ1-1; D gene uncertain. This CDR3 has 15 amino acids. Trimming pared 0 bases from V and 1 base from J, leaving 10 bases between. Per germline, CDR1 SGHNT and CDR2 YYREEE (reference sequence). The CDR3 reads CASSLEGLGNTEAFF. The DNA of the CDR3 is TGTGCCAGCAGCTTGGAAGGGTTGGGGAACACTGAAGCTTTCTTT.

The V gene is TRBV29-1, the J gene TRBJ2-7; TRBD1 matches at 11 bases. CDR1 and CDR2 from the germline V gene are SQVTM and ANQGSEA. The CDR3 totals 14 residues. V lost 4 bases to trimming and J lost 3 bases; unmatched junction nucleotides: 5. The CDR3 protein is CSVGRGQGVYEQYF. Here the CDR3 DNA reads TGCAGCGTTGGGAGGGGACAGGGGGTCTACGAGCAGTACTTC.

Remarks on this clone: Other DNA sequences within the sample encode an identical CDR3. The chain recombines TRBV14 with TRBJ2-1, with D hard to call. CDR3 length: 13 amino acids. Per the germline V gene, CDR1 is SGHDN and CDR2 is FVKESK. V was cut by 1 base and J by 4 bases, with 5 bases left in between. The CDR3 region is CASSQGLYNEQFF. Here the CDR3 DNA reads TGTGCCAGCAGCCAAGGCCTATACAATGAGCAGTTCTTC.

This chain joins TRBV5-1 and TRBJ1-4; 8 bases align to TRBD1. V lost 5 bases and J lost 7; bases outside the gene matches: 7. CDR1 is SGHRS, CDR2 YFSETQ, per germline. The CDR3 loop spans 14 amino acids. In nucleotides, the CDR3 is TGCGCCAGCAGACCCGGGACAGGCTCTGAAAAACTGTTTTTT. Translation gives CASRPGTGSEKLFF.

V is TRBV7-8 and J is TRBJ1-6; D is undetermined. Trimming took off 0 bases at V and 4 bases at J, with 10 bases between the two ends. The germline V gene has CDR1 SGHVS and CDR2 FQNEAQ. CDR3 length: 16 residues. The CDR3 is CASSLASTVYNSPLHF. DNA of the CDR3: TGTGCCAGCAGCTTAGCTAGCACAGTATATAATTCACCCCTCCACTTT.

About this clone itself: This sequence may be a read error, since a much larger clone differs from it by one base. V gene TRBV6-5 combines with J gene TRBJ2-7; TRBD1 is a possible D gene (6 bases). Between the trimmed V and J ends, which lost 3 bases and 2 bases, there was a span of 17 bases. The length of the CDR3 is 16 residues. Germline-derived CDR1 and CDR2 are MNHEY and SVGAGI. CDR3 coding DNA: TGTGCCAGCAGTTATTCGACGACAGGCCGTCCCTACGAGCAGTACTTC. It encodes CASSYSTTGRPYEQYF.

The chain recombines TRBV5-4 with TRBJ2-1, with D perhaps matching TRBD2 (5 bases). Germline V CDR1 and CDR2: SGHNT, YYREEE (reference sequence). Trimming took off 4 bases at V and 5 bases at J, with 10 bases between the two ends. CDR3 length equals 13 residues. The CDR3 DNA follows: TGTGCCAGCAGCAGTACTAGGGACAATGAGCAGTTCTTC. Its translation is CASSSTRDNEQFF.

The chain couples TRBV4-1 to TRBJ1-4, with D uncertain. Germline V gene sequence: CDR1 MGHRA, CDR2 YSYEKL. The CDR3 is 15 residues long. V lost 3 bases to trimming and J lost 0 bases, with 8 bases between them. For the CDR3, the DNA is TGCGCCAGCAGCCAGTACAGTGCAACTAATGAAAAACTGTTTTTT. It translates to CASSQYSATNEKLFF.